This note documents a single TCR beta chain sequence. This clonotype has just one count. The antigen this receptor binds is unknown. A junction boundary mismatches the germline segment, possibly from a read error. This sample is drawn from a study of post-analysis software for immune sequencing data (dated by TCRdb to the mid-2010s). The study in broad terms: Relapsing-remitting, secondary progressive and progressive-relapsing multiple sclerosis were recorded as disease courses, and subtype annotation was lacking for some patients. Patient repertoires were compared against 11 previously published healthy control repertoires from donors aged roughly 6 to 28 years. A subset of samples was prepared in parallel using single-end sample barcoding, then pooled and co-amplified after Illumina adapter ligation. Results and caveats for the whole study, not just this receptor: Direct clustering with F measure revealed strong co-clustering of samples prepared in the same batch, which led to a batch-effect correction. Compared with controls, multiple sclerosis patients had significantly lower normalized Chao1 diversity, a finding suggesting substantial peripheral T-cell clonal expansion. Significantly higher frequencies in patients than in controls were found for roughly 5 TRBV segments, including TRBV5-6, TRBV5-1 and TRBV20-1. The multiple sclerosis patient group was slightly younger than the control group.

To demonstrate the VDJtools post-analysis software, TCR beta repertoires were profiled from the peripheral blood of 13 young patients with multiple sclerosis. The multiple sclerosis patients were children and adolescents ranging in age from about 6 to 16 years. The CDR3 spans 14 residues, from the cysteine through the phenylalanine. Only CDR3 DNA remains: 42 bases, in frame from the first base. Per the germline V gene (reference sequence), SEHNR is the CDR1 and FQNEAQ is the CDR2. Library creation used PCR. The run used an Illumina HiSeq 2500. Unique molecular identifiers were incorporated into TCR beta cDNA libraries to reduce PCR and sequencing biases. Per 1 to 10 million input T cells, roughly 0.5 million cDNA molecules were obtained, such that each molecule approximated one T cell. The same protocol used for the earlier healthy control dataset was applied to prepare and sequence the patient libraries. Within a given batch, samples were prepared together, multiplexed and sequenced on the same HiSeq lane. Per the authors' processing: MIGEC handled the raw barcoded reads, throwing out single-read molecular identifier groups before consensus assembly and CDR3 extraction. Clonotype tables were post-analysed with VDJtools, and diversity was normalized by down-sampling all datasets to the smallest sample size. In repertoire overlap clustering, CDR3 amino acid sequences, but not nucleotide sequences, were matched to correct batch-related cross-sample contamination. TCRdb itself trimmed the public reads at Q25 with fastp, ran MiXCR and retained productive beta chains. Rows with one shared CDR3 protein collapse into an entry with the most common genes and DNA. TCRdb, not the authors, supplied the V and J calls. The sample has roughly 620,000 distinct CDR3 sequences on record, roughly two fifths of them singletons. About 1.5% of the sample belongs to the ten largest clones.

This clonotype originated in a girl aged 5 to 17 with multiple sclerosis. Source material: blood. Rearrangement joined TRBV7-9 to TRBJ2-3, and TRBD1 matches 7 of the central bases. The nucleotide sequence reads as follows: TGTGCCAGCAGCCCAAGACAGGGAGAAGATACGCGGTATTTT. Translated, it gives CASSPRQGEDTRYF.